This T cell receptor (beta chain) is from a study of blood T cell repertoires in COVID-19. Study background: PBMCs, B-cell-depleted T cells, or T cells provided the cDNA or gDNA that made up the material.

Germline V gene data show CDR1 as KGHDR and CDR2 as SFDVKD. The CDR3 is 15 residues long. J was trimmed by 8 bases and V by 3 bases; bases with no gene match: 6. The authors' processing: Scientists estimated how many nucleated cells there were by amplifying reference gene primers. Generated by immunoSEQ multiplex PCR, the TCRdb table keeps only in-frame clones and is missing some. The V and J calls and the clone size are those of that table, but D and trimming were determined from the DNA. Of 160,000 or so clones listed, over 70% are singletons. This rearrangement joins TRBV24-1 to TRBJ2-1; 10 bases are shared with TRBD2. This TCR was sampled from a man aged 55 to 70 with acute or convalescent COVID-19. What was sequenced was peripheral blood. The CDR3 DNA reads TGTGCCACCAGTGATACAGCGGGGGGGCGGGATGAGCAGTTCTTC. It encodes CATSDTAGGRDEQFF.